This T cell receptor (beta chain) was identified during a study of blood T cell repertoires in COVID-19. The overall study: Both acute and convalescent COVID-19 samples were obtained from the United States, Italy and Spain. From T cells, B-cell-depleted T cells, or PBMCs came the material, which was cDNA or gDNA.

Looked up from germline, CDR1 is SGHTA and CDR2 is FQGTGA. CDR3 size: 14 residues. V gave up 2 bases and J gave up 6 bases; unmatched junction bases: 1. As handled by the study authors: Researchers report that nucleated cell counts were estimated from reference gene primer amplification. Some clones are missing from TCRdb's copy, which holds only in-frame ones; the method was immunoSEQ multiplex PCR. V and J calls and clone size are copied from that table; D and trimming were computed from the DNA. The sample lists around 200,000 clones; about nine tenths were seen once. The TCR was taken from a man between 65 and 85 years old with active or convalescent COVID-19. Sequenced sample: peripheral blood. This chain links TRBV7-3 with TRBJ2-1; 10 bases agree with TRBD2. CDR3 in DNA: TGTGCCAGCAGCTTAGGGACTAGCGTCAATGAGCAGTTCTTC. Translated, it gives CASSLGTSVNEQFF.